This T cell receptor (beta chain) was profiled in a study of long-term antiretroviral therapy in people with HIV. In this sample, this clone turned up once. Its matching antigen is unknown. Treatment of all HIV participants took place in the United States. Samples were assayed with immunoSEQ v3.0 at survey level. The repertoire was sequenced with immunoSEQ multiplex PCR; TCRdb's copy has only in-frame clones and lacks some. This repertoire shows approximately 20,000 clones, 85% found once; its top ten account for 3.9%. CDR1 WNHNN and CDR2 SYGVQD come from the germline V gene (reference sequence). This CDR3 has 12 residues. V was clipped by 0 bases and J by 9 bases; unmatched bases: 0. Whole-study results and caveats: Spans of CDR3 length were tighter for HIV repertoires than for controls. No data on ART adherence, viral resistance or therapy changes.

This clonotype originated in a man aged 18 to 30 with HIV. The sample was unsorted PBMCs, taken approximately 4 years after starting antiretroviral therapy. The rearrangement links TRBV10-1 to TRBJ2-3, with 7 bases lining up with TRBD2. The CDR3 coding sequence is TGCGCCAGCAGTGAGTCTAGCGGGACGCAGTATTTT. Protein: CASSESSGTQYF.